Sequencing of this T cell receptor (beta chain) was carried out in a study of shared clonotypes between healthy human individuals. Study information: A few men and a couple of women, aged 18 to 49, were donors. Regarding the study as a whole: Relative to their counterparts shared across all four donors, non-shared clonotypes exhibited diminished generation probabilities. Clonotype sharing among donors, it was expected, would be affected by sequencing depth. Only blood was sampled, and tissue TCR repertoires likely differ from blood ones.

Some clones are missing from TCRdb's copy, which holds only in-frame ones; the method was immunoSEQ multiplex PCR. Here the sample spans roughly 2,300,000 clones, about 90% being singletons. V dropped 2 bases and J dropped 8 bases, with 11 bases sitting between them. Germline CDR1 and CDR2: SGDLS and YYNGEE. This CDR3 spans 13 amino acids. Notes on this clone: Its antigen is unknown.

The rearrangement links TRBV9 to TRBJ2-1, with unresolved D. This clonotype was sampled from a man younger than 35 in good health. Some clones in this sample may be carry-over from other donors' samples. Source material: naive CD4+ T cells from PBMCs. Stated subset: CD45RA+ positively selected. The CDR3 nucleotides read TGTGCCAGCAGCGTTAGGGTCCAGGATGAGCAGTTCTTC. Translated, it gives CASSVRVQDEQFF.